The 24 T cell receptor beta chains in this list originate from one sample, sequenced in a study of yellow fever vaccine responses in identical twins. One entry per CDR3 protein results from TCRdb running MiXCR on the RT-PCR reads. The sample lists approximately 6,900 distinct CDR3 sequences, roughly 84% seen once, with about 3.4% in the top ten. The sequences come from T cells from blood (PBMCs), unsorted or a sorted subset (not recorded which), collected before or after yellow fever vaccination (not recorded which). The receptors shown here come from a woman aged 18-35 years who received the yellow fever vaccine.

The rearrangement links TRBV5-6 to TRBJ2-7; 7 nucleotides line up with TRBD2. There are 13 residues in the CDR3. The J segment lost 2 bases and the V segment lost 1 base, leaving 0 bases of the junction unmatched. CDR1 and CDR2 (germline): SGHDT, YYEEEE. CDR3 sequence: CASSLSGTYEQYF. DNA for the CDR3: TGTGCCAGCAGCTTGAGCGGGACCTACGAGCAGTACTTC.

This chain joins TRBV28 and TRBJ2-7; 11 nucleotides agree with TRBD2. Germline V gives CDR1 MDHEN, CDR2 SYDVKM. The CDR3 is made up of 15 amino acids. V was pared by 5 bases and J by 2 bases, with 5 bases of the junction left unmatched. In nucleotides, the CDR3 is TGTGCCAGCAGTCCGCATAGCGGGGGGGCCTACGAGCAGTACTTC. Protein product: CASSPHSGGAYEQYF.

The chain uses TRBV18 and TRBJ2-1; no clear D gene. This CDR3 has 13 amino acids. Germline-derived CDR1 and CDR2 are KGHSH and LQKENI. Trimming took off 0 bases at V and 10 bases at J, with 10 bases between the two ends. The CDR3 protein is CASSPPVSWEQFF. CDR3 nucleotides: TGTGCCAGCTCACCACCGGTCAGTTGGGAGCAGTTCTTC.

This sequence joins TRBV2 and TRBJ2-7, with 7 bases identical to TRBD2. Per the germline V gene, CDR1 is SNHLY and CDR2 is FYNNEI. V was clipped by 2 bases and J by 3 bases; unmatched bases: 13. The CDR3 covers 17 residues. The CDR3 sequence is CASSELDGLVKGYEQYF. The CDR3 nucleotides read TGTGCCAGCAGTGAATTAGACGGACTAGTAAAAGGCTACGAGCAGTACTTC.

This chain uses TRBV6-1 with TRBJ2-1; D is ambiguous. The V gene's germline CDR1 is MNHNS and CDR2 SASEGT. The CDR3 is 12 residues long. Trimming removed 4 bases at V and 8 bases at J, with 9 bases between. The CDR3 nucleotides read TGTGCCAGCAGTGTCGGGTTGGATGAGCAGTTCTTC. Residues: CASSVGLDEQFF.

The chain recombines TRBV20-1 with TRBJ2-7; TRBD1 matches 8 bases. The V and J ends lost 4 bases and 3 bases, in that order; junction bases with no gene match: 8. The CDR3 runs to 14 residues. CDR1 is DFQATT and CDR2 is SNEGSKA in the germline V gene (reference sequence). CDR3 sequence: CSAMGAGGGYEQYF. The CDR3 DNA reads TGCAGTGCTATGGGCGCAGGGGGCGGCTACGAGCAGTACTTC.

The rearrangement uses TRBV9 and TRBJ2-7, with 10 positions matching TRBD2. Germline values: CDR1 SGDLS, CDR2 YYNGEE. The CDR3 is made up of 15 amino acids. V dropped 3 bases and J dropped 2; count of bases not matched to a gene: 5. This CDR3 is CASSGPAGGPYEQYF. CDR3 DNA sequence: TGTGCCAGCAGCGGCCCAGCGGGGGGGCCCTACGAGCAGTACTTC.

J is TRBJ1-1 and V is TRBV29-1; 9 bases agree with TRBD1. This CDR3 region has 13 residues. V was pared by 0 bases and J by 8 bases, with 4 bases of the junction left unmatched. Germline lookup yields CDR1 SQVTM and CDR2 ANQGSEA. The CDR3 reads CSVEERDREEAFF. CDR3 nucleotide sequence: TGCAGCGTTGAAGAAAGGGACAGGGAGGAAGCTTTCTTT.

This clonotype was counted between two and nine times. Sequence at one end of the junction differs from germline and may be a read error. The chain uses TRBV7-6 and TRBJ2-7; 8 nucleotides align to TRBD1. Germline CDR1 is SGHVS and CDR2 is FNYEAQ. The CDR3 contains 14 residues. CDR3 DNA sequence: TGTGTCAGCAGCTTATCACAGGGGGCCTACGAGCAGTACTTC. Encoded protein: CVSSLSQGAYEQYF.

The chain combines TRBV27 with TRBJ2-4, with D perhaps being TRBD1 or TRBD2 (7 bases each). Germline V gene sequence: CDR1 MNHEY, CDR2 SMNVEV (reference sequence). Trimming took off 1 base at V and 0 bases at J, with 13 bases between the two ends. The CDR3 runs 17 residues. The CDR3 is CASSLLAGGVAKNIQYF. The CDR3 DNA sequence: TGTGCCAGCAGTTTATTGGCAGGGGGGGTAGCCAAAAACATTCAGTACTTC.

The CDR3 protein is CSVWLANSNEQFF. The CDR3 nucleotides are TGCAGCGTTTGGCTAGCCAATTCCAATGAGCAGTTCTTC. The chain links TRBV29-1 to TRBJ2-1, with D perhaps TRBD2 (5 bases). Germline V gene data show CDR1 as SQVTM and CDR2 as ANQGSEA. Trimming took 5 bases from V and 6 from J, leaving 14 bases between them. This CDR3 has 13 amino acids.

For this clonotype: A much larger clone differs from this one at a single base, so this may be a read error. This chain uses TRBV7-9 with TRBJ2-7; D not resolved. Germline V gives CDR1 SEHNR, CDR2 FQNEAQ (reference sequence). The CDR3 runs 14 residues. The CDR3 DNA follows: TGTGCCAGCTCTTTGTGGTCAGACCTCTACGAGCTGTACTTC. It codes for CASSLWSDLYELYF.

The rearrangement uses TRBV15 and TRBJ2-7; tentative D call: TRBD1 (6 bases). V was trimmed by 0 bases and J by 6 bases, leaving 15 bases between them. CDR1 and CDR2 from the germline V gene are LNHNV and YYDKDF (reference sequence). The CDR3 consists of 15 residues. The CDR3 coding sequence is TGTGCCACCAGCAGAGATCCGAGACAGGACACCGAGCAGTACTTC. Translating it yields CATSRDPRQDTEQYF.

The chain is built from TRBV11-2 and TRBJ2-3; D not resolved. V lost 1 base and J lost 3, with 5 bases in between. The CDR3 has 13 residues. Germline V gene sequence: CDR1 SGHAT, CDR2 FQNNGV. CDR3 loop: CASSLGPTDTQYF. DNA of the CDR3: TGTGCCAGCAGCTTAGGTCCGACAGATACGCAGTATTTT.

The chain carries TRBV2 and TRBJ2-5; D possibly corresponds to TRBD1 (6 bases). CDR1 SNHLY and CDR2 FYNNEI come from the germline V gene. Trimming left V 3 bases short and J 4 bases short, with 6 bases between. The CDR3 loop spans 12 amino acids. CDR3 sequence: CASSDRGETQYF. The DNA of the CDR3 is TGTGCCAGCAGTGACAGGGGAGAGACCCAGTACTTC.

The chain employs TRBV12-3 or TRBV12-4 and TRBJ2-5; D is unresolved. V was pared by 4 bases and J by 1 base, with 16 bases between. The CDR3 is 16 amino acids. This chain's CDR3 is CASSWSLWRSQETQYF. The CDR3 DNA reads as TGTGCCAGCAGTTGGTCCCTATGGCGGAGCCAAGAGACCCAGTACTTC.

This clonotype has only one observation. V usage is TRBV11-1 and J usage is TRBJ2-5; D remains ambiguous. There are 14 residues in the CDR3. Trimming stripped 2 bases from V and 3 bases from J, with 10 bases between. In germline, CDR1 is SGHAT, CDR2 FQDESV (reference sequence). In DNA, the CDR3 is TGTGCCAGCAGCTTACCGGCTTTGGAAGAGACCCAGTACTTC. The encoded protein is CASSLPALEETQYF.

The chain joins TRBV2 to TRBJ2-5; no definite D call. In germline, CDR1 is SNHLY, CDR2 FYNNEI. The length of the CDR3 is 15 residues. V was shortened by 1 base and J by 0 bases, with 9 bases between the two germline ends. Here the CDR3 DNA reads TGTGCCAGCAGTGAAGAGGCAAGATACCAAGAGACCCAGTACTTC. Its protein is CASSEEARYQETQYF.

The J gene is TRBJ2-7, the V gene TRBV6-1; TRBD2 matches 10 bases. The CDR3 totals 15 residues. J was trimmed by 2 bases and V by 6 bases; bases with no gene match: 7. Germline CDR1 and CDR2: MNHNS and SASEGT. CDR3 protein: CASSAGTSAAYEQYF. CDR3 bases: TGTGCCAGCAGCGCCGGGACTAGCGCTGCCTACGAGCAGTACTTC.

The V call is TRBV4-1, the J call TRBJ2-7; a possible D gene is TRBD2 (7 bases). Per germline, CDR1 MGHRA and CDR2 YSYEKL. V lost 10 bases and J lost 0, with 19 bases in between. This CDR3 is 15 amino acids long. The CDR3 is CANLAPRGRSYEQYF. The CDR3 bases are TGCGCCAACCTCGCCCCGCGGGGGCGCTCCTACGAGCAGTACTTC.

V is TRBV11-2 and J is TRBJ2-5; D not certain. From germline, CDR1 is SGHAT and CDR2 FQNNGV. V was cut by 5 bases and J by 3 bases, with 16 bases left in between. The CDR3 totals 15 residues. CDR3 DNA: TGTGCCAGCAGCACCCGGACGTCCTCTAAAGAGACCCAGTACTTC. Its protein is CASSTRTSSKETQYF.

The V call is TRBV11-3, the J call TRBJ1-3; TRBD1 matches at 8 bases. CDR1 SGHNT and CDR2 YENEEA come from the germline V gene. V lost 5 bases, J lost 7 bases, and 7 bases stayed unmatched. The CDR3 consists of 14 residues. In DNA, the CDR3 is TGTGCCAGCAGCCCGAAGGACAGGGTTAACACCATATATTTT. Translation gives CASSPKDRVNTIYF.

The chain couples TRBV5-8 to TRBJ2-1, with D perhaps being TRBD1 or TRBD2 (6 bases each). The CDR3 runs to 16 residues. Trimming pared 3 bases from V and 6 bases from J, leaving 19 bases between. CDR1 is SGHTS and CDR2 is YDEGEE in the germline V gene. This CDR3 reads CASSSPWDEGGNEQFF. The CDR3, as DNA: TGTGCCAGCAGCTCCCCATGGGACGAGGGGGGCAATGAGCAGTTCTTC.

V is TRBV20-1 and J is TRBJ1-1, with D hard to call. Trimming removed 3 bases from V and 6 bases from J, with 14 bases in between. Germline CDR1 is DFQATT and CDR2 is SNEGSKA (reference sequence). The CDR3 extends over 13 amino acids. CDR3 in amino acids: CSASAAGKAEAFF. In DNA form, the CDR3 reads TGCAGTGCTAGCGCAGCGGGGAAGGCTGAAGCTTTCTTT.